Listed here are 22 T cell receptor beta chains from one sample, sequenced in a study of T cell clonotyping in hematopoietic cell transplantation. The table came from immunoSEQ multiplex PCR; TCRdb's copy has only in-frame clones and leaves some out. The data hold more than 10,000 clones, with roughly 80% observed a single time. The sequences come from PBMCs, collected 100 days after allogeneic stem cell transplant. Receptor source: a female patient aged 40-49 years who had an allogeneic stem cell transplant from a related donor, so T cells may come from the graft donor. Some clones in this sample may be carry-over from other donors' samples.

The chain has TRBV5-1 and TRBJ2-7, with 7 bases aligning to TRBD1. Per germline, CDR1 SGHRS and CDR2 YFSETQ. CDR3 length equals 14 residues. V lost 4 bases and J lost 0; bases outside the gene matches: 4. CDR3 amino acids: CASSTGQISYEQYF. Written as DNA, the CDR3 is TGCGCCAGCAGCACGGGACAGATCTCCTACGAGCAGTACTTC.

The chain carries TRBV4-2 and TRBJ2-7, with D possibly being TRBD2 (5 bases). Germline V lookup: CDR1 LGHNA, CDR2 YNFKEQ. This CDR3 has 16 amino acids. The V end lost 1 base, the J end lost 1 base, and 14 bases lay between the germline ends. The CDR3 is CASSQVFSEASYEQYF. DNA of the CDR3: TGTGCCAGCAGCCAAGTTTTCTCGGAGGCTTCCTACGAGCAGTACTTC.

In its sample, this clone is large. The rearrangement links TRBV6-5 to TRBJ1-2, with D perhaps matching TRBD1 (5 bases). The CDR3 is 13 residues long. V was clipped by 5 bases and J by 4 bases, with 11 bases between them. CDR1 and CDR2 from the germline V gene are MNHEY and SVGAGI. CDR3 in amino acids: CASSQDNLYGYTF. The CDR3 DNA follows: TGTGCCAGCAGTCAGGACAACCTCTATGGCTACACCTTC.

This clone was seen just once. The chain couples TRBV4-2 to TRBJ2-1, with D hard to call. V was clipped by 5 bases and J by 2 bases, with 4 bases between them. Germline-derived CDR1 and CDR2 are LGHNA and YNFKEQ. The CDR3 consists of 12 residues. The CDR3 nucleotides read TGTGCCAGCAGCAACGCCTACAATGAGCAGTTCTTC. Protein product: CASSNAYNEQFF.

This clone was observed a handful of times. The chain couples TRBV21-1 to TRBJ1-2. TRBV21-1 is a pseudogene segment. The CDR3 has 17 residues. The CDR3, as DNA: TGTGCCAGCAGCGAAGGGGCAGGACTCACGATCGACTATGGCTACACCTTC. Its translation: CASSEGAGLTIDYGYTF.

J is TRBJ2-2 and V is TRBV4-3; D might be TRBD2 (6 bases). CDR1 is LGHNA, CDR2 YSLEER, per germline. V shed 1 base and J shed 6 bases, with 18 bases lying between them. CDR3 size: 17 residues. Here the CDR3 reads CASSQVRGREWAGELFF. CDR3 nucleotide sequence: TGCGCCAGCAGCCAAGTGCGGGGACGGGAGTGGGCCGGGGAGCTGTTTTTT.

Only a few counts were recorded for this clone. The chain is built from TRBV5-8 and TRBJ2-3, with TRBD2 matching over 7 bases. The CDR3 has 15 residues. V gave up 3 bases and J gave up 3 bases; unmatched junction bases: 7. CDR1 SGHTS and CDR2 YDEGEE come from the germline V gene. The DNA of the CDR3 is TGTGCCAGCAGCTCCGGACTAGTGGTTACAGATACGCAGTATTTT. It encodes CASSSGLVVTDTQYF. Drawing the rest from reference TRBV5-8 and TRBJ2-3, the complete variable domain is EAGVTQSPTHLIKTRGQQATLRCSPISGHTSVYWYQQALGLGLQFLLWYDEGEERNRGNFPPRFSGRQFPNYSSELNVNALELEDSALYLCASSSGLVVTDTQYFGPGTRLTVL.

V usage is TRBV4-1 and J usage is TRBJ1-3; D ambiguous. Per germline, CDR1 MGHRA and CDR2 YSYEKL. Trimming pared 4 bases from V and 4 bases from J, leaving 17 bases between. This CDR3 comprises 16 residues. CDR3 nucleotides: TGCGCCAGCAGCCGAGCTTTTATCAACCTCGGAAACACCATATATTTT. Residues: CASSRAFINLGNTIYF.

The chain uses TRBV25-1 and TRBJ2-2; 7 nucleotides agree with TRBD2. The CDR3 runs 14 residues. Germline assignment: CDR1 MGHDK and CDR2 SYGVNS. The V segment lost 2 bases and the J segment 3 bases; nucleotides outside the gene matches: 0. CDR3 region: CASSEGLDTGELFF. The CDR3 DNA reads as TGTGCCAGCAGTGAAGGACTAGACACCGGGGAGCTGTTTTTT.

This chain's CDR3 is CASSPHGGQGGSYGYTF. As DNA, the CDR3 is TGTGCCAGCAGCCCCCACGGAGGACAGGGAGGAAGCTATGGCTACACCTTC. The V call is TRBV7-3, the J call TRBJ1-2; 8 positions agree with TRBD1. CDR3 size: 17 residues. The germline V gene encodes CDR1 SGHTA and CDR2 FQGTGA. After removal of 5 bases from V and 4 bases from J, the junction contained 15 bases not matched to a gene.

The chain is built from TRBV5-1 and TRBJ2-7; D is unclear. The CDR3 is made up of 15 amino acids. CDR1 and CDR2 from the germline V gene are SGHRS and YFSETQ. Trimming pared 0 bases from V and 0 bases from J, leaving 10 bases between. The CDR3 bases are TGCGCCAGCAGCTTGGCGGCAGCCAGCTCCTACGAGCAGTACTTC. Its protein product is CASSLAAASSYEQYF.

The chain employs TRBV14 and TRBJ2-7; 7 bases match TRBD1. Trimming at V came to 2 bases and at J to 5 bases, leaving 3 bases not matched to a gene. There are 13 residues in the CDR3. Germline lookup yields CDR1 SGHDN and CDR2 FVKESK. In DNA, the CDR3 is TGTGCCAGCAGCCAATTTGACAGGGACGAGCAGTACTTC. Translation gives CASSQFDRDEQYF.

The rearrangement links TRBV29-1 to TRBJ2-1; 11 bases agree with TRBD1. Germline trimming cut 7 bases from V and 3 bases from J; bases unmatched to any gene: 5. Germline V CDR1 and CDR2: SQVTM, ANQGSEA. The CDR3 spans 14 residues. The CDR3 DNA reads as TGCAGCGCGGGGGACAGGGGGGTCTACAATGAGCAGTTCTTC. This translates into CSAGDRGVYNEQFF.

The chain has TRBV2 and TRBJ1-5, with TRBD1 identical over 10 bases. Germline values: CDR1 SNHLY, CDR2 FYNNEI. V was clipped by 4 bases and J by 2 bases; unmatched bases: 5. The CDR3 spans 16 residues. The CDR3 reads CASSGTGGGGNQPQHF. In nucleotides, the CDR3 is TGTGCCAGCAGTGGGACAGGGGGGGGCGGCAATCAGCCCCAGCATTTT.

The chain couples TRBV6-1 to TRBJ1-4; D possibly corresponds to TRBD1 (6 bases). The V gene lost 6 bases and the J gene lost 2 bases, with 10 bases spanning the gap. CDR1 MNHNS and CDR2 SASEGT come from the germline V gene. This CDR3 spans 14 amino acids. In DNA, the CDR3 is TGTGCCAGCAGGGGGGCAGGGACTAATGAAAAACTGTTTTTT. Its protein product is CASRGAGTNEKLFF.

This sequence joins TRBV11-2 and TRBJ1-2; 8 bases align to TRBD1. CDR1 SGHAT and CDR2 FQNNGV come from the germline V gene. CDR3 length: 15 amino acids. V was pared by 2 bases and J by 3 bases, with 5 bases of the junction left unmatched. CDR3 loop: CASSLTDRVDYGYTF. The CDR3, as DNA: TGTGCCAGCAGCTTAACGGACAGGGTGGACTATGGCTACACCTTC.

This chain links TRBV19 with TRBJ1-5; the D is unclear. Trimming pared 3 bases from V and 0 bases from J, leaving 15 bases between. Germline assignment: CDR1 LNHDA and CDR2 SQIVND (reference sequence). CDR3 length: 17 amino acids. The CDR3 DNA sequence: TGTGCCAGTAGTATCGACCCGATCGGGCTTAGCAATCAGCCCCAGCATTTT. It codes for CASSIDPIGLSNQPQHF.

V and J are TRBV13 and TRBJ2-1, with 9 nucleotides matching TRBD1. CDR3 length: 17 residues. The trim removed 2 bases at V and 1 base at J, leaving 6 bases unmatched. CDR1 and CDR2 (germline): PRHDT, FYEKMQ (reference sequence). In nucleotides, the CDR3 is TGTGCCAGCAGCTTACGATGGGGACAGGGTTCCTACAATGAGCAGTTCTTC. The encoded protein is CASSLRWGQGSYNEQFF.

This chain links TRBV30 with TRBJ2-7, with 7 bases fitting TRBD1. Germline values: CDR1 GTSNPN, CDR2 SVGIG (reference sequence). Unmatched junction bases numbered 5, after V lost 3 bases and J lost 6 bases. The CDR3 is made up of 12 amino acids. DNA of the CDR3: TGTGCCTGGAGCCAGACAGGGCGCGAGCAGTACTTC. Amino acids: CAWSQTGREQYF.

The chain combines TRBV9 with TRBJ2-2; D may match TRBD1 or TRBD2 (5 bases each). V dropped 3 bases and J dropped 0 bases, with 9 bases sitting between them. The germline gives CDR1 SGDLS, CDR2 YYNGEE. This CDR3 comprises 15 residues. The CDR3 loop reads CASSDGTANTGELFF. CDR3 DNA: TGTGCCAGCAGCGATGGGACCGCGAACACCGGGGAGCTGTTTTTT. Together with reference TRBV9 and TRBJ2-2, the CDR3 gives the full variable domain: DSGVTQTPKHLITATGQRVTLRCSPRSGDLSVYWYQQSLDQGLQFLIQYYNGEERAKGNILERFSAQQFPDLHSELNLSSLELGDSALYFCASSDGTANTGELFFGEGSRLTVL.

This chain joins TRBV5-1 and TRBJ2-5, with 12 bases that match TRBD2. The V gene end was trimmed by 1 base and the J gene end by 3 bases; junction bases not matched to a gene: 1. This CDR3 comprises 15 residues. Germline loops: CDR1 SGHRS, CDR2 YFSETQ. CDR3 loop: CASSLPSGREETQYF. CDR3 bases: TGCGCCAGCAGCTTGCCTAGCGGGAGGGAAGAGACCCAGTACTTC.

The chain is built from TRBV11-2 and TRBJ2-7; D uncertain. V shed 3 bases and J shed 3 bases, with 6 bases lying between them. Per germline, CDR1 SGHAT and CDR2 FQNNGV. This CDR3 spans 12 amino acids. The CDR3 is CASSFSDYEQYF. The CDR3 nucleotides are TGTGCCAGCAGCTTTTCAGACTACGAGCAGTACTTC.